The 21 T cell receptor beta chains given below trace back to one sample, sequenced in a study of T cell responses to AZD1222 COVID-19 vaccine. The assay was immunoSEQ multiplex PCR, and TCRdb's table has in-frame clones only and misses some. In the table there are about 120,000 clones, approximately 90% of which are singletons. The source material was peripheral blood, sampled 28 days after the second AZD1222 dose. These receptors were obtained from an adult who received the AZD1222 COVID-19 vaccine.

The chain joins TRBV10-3 to TRBJ2-6; TRBD1 or TRBD2 may be the D gene (5 bases each). Deletions cut 2 bases from V and 0 bases from J, with 8 bases between. CDR3 size: 16 residues. CDR1 is ENHRY and CDR2 is SYGVKD in the germline V gene. The CDR3 DNA sequence: TGTGCCATCAGTGAGGGGACGGTCTCTGGGGCCAACGTCCTGACTTTC. Translated: CAISEGTVSGANVLTF.

This clone has only one observation. The chain has TRBV7-9 and TRBJ2-7; 7 bases agree with TRBD1. V shed 1 base, J shed 5 bases, and the junction held 5 bases outside the gene matches. CDR1 is SEHNR and CDR2 is FQNEAQ in the germline V gene (reference sequence). The CDR3 loop spans 14 amino acids. Here the CDR3 reads CASSLGQGDDEQYF. The CDR3 DNA follows: TGTGCCAGCAGCTTAGGCCAGGGGGACGACGAGCAGTACTTC.

This chain uses TRBV5-4 with TRBJ2-1; the D call may be TRBD1 or TRBD2 (6 bases each). V was cut by 4 bases and J by 3 bases, with 14 bases left in between. Germline lookup yields CDR1 SGHNT and CDR2 YYREEE (reference sequence). The CDR3 spans 15 residues. The CDR3 DNA follows: TGTGCCAGCAGCCCCGGGGGCAGCGTCTACAATGAGCAGTTCTTC. Residues: CASSPGGSVYNEQFF.

This chain links TRBV28 with TRBJ2-7, with 7 bases that match TRBD1. Germline lookup yields CDR1 MDHEN and CDR2 SYDVKM. The CDR3 is 16 residues long. V lost 6 bases to trimming and J lost 1 base; unmatched junction nucleotides: 12. CDR3 DNA: TGTGCCAGCAGGTCCTCGACAGGGTCTCCTTCCTACGAGCAGTACTTC. Encoded protein: CASRSSTGSPSYEQYF. The full variable domain, rest sourced from reference TRBV28 and TRBJ2-7, is DVKVTQSSRYLVKRTGEKVFLECVQDMDHENMFWYRQDPGLGLRLIYFSYDVKMKEKGDIPEGYSVSREKKERFSLILESASTNQTSMYLCASRSSTGSPSYEQYFGPGTRLTVT.

V usage is TRBV18 and J usage is TRBJ2-4, with TRBD1 matching over 9 bases. CDR3 length: 15 residues. Germline CDR1 reads KGHSH; CDR2 reads LQKENI. J lost 4 bases, V lost 2 bases, and 3 bases had no gene match. As DNA, the CDR3 is TGTGCCAGCTCACCATTGGGACAGGGTAAAAACATTCAGTACTTC. Encoded protein: CASSPLGQGKNIQYF.

The rearrangement uses TRBV3-1 (or the pseudogene TRBV3-2) and TRBJ1-2, with TRBD1 matching over 8 bases. V was clipped by 4 bases and J by 0 bases; unmatched bases: 7. The CDR3 sequence is 16 residues long. CDR1 and CDR2 from the germline V gene are LGHDT and YNNKEL (reference sequence). This CDR3 reads CASSLGTGGPNYGYTF. In DNA form, the CDR3 reads TGTGCCAGCAGCCTAGGGACAGGCGGGCCTAACTATGGCTACACCTTC.

The chain couples TRBV7-2 to TRBJ1-3; the D is unclear. This CDR3 has 18 amino acids. CDR1 and CDR2 from the germline V gene are SGHTA and FQGNSA. The V end was cut by 5 bases, the J end by 0 bases, with 20 bases between. The CDR3 sequence: CASSQQSGSRFSGNTIYF. CDR3 nucleotides: TGTGCCAGCAGCCAACAGTCCGGTTCCCGATTCTCTGGAAACACCATATATTTT. Complete variable domain (other parts from reference TRBV7-2 and TRBJ1-3): GAGVSQSPSNKVTEKGKDVELRCDPISGHTALYWYRQSLGQGLEFLIYFQGNSAPDKSGLPSDRFSAERTGGSVSTLTIQRTQQEDSAVYLCASSQQSGSRFSGNTIYFGEGSWLTVV.

The chain employs TRBV5-1 and TRBJ2-7, with unresolved D. Germline V gene sequence: CDR1 SGHRS, CDR2 YFSETQ. The CDR3 is 16 amino acids. With 1 base removed from V and 4 bases from J, the gap between germline ends came to 18 bases. CDR3 coding DNA: TGCGCCAGCAGCTTGTCCTTTGGGTCGTCAGTGTACGAGCAGTACTTC. Protein: CASSLSFGSSVYEQYF.

This rearrangement joins TRBV12-5 to TRBJ1-1; perhaps TRBD1 as D (5 bases). V lost 5 bases, J lost 5 bases, and 12 bases lay in between. Germline V gene lookup returns CDR1 LGHNT and CDR2 FRNRAP. The CDR3 runs 13 residues. The CDR3 region is CASGHYGGTEAFF. DNA for the CDR3: TGTGCTAGTGGTCACTACGGGGGAACTGAAGCTTTCTTT. The whole variable domain, remainder taken from reference TRBV12-5 and TRBJ1-1, is DARVTQTPRHKVTEMGQEVTMRCQPILGHNTVFWYRQTMMQGLELLAYFRNRAPLDDSGMPKDRFSAEMPDATLATLKIQPSEPRDSAVYFCASGHYGGTEAFFGQGTRLTVV.

This clone was observed a single time. The chain links TRBV2 to TRBJ1-4; the match to TRBD1 covers 7 bases. CDR3 size: 16 residues. Trimming cost V 10 bases and J 7 bases; bases outside gene matches: 18. The germline CDR1 and CDR2 sequences are SNHLY and FYNNEI. CDR3 in amino acids: CATRRGWDSIFEKLFF. The CDR3 DNA sequence: TGTGCCACCAGACGTGGATGGGACAGCATTTTTGAAAAACTGTTTTTT.

The genes are TRBV18 and TRBJ1-1; D not certain. V was cut by 2 bases and J by 1 base, with 8 bases left in between. The CDR3 sequence is 14 residues long. Per germline, CDR1 KGHSH and CDR2 LQKENI. The CDR3 is CASSPTAGNTEAFF. The CDR3 region has the DNA TGTGCCAGCTCACCAACTGCAGGGAACACTGAAGCTTTCTTT.

This chain joins TRBV18 and TRBJ2-5; D not resolved. Trimming removed 1 base at V and 1 base at J, with 1 base between. In germline, CDR1 is KGHSH, CDR2 LQKENI. The CDR3 sequence is 12 residues long. CDR3 in amino acids: CASSPRQETQYF. The CDR3 region has the DNA TGTGCCAGCTCACCACGCCAAGAGACCCAGTACTTC.

The gene calls are TRBV10-3 and TRBJ1-2; 8 nucleotides agree with TRBD1. The CDR3 has 14 amino acids. The germline CDR1 and CDR2 sequences are ENHRY and SYGVKD. J gave up 4 bases and V 6 bases, and 7 bases lay outside the gene matches. The DNA for the CDR3 is TGTGCCATCAGCCGAACAGGGGGGGCCTATGGCTACACCTTC. It encodes CAISRTGGAYGYTF.

The V gene is TRBV4-1, the J gene TRBJ1-6; TRBD1 is a possible D gene (6 bases). V was trimmed by 3 bases and J by 9 bases, leaving 12 bases between them. Looked up from germline, CDR1 is MGHRA and CDR2 is YSYEKL. The CDR3 totals 14 residues. The CDR3 bases are TGCGCCAGCAGCCAGCTAAAGGACAGTTCACCCCTCCACTTT. It translates to CASSQLKDSSPLHF.

The chain carries TRBV28 and TRBJ1-6; tentative D call: TRBD1 (6 bases). The germline CDR1 and CDR2 sequences are MDHEN and SYDVKM. The V end lost 6 bases, the J end lost 0 bases, and 12 bases lay between the germline ends. CDR3 size: 16 residues. The CDR3 reads CASSPTDSSYNSPLHF. The CDR3 DNA reads TGTGCCAGCAGCCCAACGGACAGCTCCTATAATTCACCCCTCCACTTT.

The rearrangement uses TRBV30 and TRBJ1-1; D gene uncertain. The ends were cut back, 2 bases at V and 0 bases at J, with 10 bases in the middle. CDR3 length: 14 amino acids. Germline-derived CDR1 and CDR2 are GTSNPN and SVGIG (reference sequence). The CDR3 sequence: CAWSNTVMNTEAFF. In DNA, the CDR3 is TGTGCCTGGAGTAATACAGTTATGAACACTGAAGCTTTCTTT.

The rearrangement uses TRBV28 and TRBJ1-6, with 9 positions matching TRBD1. Germline loops: CDR1 MDHEN, CDR2 SYDVKM. This CDR3 has 15 residues. J lost 8 bases, V lost 5 bases, and 7 bases had no gene match. For the CDR3, the DNA is TGTGCCAGCAGTGGGACAGGGTTAGGCGATTCACCCCTCCACTTT. It translates to CASSGTGLGDSPLHF.

This chain connects TRBV6-6 to TRBJ2-5; TRBD2 agrees at 9 bases. Per germline, CDR1 MNHNY and CDR2 SVGAGI (reference sequence). This CDR3 is built from 15 residues. The V and J ends lost 10 bases and 6 bases, in that order; junction bases with no gene match: 15. CDR3 residues: CATRDGGGGAQTQYF. The CDR3 DNA follows: TGTGCCACCCGAGATGGGGGCGGGGGGGCCCAGACCCAGTACTTC.

This chain joins TRBV6-1 and TRBJ1-3; perhaps TRBD1 as D (6 bases). The V end was cut by 2 bases, the J end by 2 bases, with 7 bases between. Germline CDR1 reads MNHNS; CDR2 reads SASEGT. This CDR3 is 14 amino acids long. CDR3 in amino acids: CASSEHRAGNTIYF. The CDR3 DNA follows: TGTGCCAGCAGTGAACACAGGGCTGGAAACACCATATATTTT.

The V and J genes are TRBV19 and TRBJ1-1; D not resolved. Germline CDR1 LNHDA, CDR2 SQIVND (reference sequence). V lost 4 bases to trimming and J lost 7 bases, with 10 bases between them. The CDR3 runs to 12 residues. The chain's CDR3 is CASSTSQFEAFF. In nucleotides, the CDR3 is TGTGCCAGTAGTACCTCCCAATTTGAAGCTTTCTTT.

DNA for the CDR3: TGTGCCTGGAGTGTATCCCGACGGCACGGCTACGAGCAGTACTTC. Protein product: CAWSVSRRHGYEQYF. The V gene is TRBV30, the J gene TRBJ2-7; the D is unclear. V lost 0 bases and J lost 3, with 15 bases in between. Germline assignment: CDR1 GTSNPN and CDR2 SVGIG (reference sequence). The CDR3 is 15 amino acids.